This T cell receptor beta chain was identified in a study of siplizumab effects on memory and regulatory T cells. General study points: Left unconfirmed was the suppressive function of proliferating Tregs from siplizumab cultures. Poor capture below about 10^-5 frequency left most alloreactive clones unmapped to unstimulated subsets. Naive T cells seemed more diverse than memory cells and seemed major alloresponse contributors.

This CDR3 region has 18 residues. Between the trimmed V and J ends, which lost 0 bases and 2 bases, there was a span of 19 bases. Germline lookup yields CDR1 SGHRS and CDR2 YFSETQ. On this clone: No antigen is known for it.

It was 85,000 to 100,000 TCR templates that were assayed per sample. TCRdb keeps only in-frame clones here, not all; method: immunoSEQ multiplex PCR. The top ten clones hold 0.62% of a sample with about 99,000 clones, roughly 92% of them seen once. V and J are TRBV5-1 and TRBJ2-3; D remains ambiguous. The TCR comes from a human donor in good health. Sequencing was done on a sample of Tregs sorted from blood. CDR3 nucleotide sequence: TGCGCCAGCAGCTTGGGCCTGACACTGATCGCGGCCACAGATACGCAGTATTTT. Protein sequence: CASSLGLTLIAATDTQYF.